The next 8 T cell receptor beta chains were all read from a single sample in a study of CD8+CD57+ T cells in acquired aplastic anemia. CD8+CD57+ cell expansion, shown by flow cytometry, had occurred in the patients selected for sequencing. Both TCR beta VDJ combination and CDR3 sequence profiling were carried out. Genomic DNA was the template for this profiling. From the reads, TCRdb called clonotypes with MiXCR, one entry per CDR3 protein. The table has more than 150,000 distinct CDR3 sequences, approximately 48% seen once; the top ten hold over 10%. Specimen: sorted CD4+, CD8+, or CD8+CD57+ T cells (not recorded which) from PBMCs. Source of these receptors: a human donor with aplastic anemia.

This rearrangement joins TRBV7-9 to TRBJ2-1; D is unresolved. This CDR3 spans 12 amino acids. Between the trimmed V and J ends, which lost 0 bases and 10 bases, there was a span of 7 bases. Per germline, CDR1 SEHNR and CDR2 FQNEAQ (reference sequence). The DNA of the CDR3 is TGTGCCAGCAGCTTAGCGCCTACCGAGCAGTTCTTC. Its protein product is CASSLAPTEQFF.

With regard to this clonotype: The junction shows a germline mismatch at one end, possibly a read error. The chain employs TRBV20-1 and TRBJ1-1, with 12 bases aligning to TRBD1. The germline gives CDR1 DFQATT, CDR2 SNEGSKA (reference sequence). This CDR3 is 15 amino acids long. The CDR3 sequence: CGAGTGGNPNTEAFF. The CDR3 nucleotides are TGCGGTGCTGGGACAGGGGGCAATCCCAACACTGAAGCTTTCTTT.

Many counts were recorded for this clonotype. This chain uses TRBV7-6 with TRBJ2-7; no definite D call. Per the germline V gene, CDR1 is SGHVS and CDR2 is FNYEAQ. Trimming shortened V by 1 base and J by 3 bases, and 13 bases separated the two germline ends. The CDR3 runs 15 residues. The CDR3 is CASSLELKPYYEQYF. The CDR3 nucleotides read TGTGCCAGCAGCTTAGAACTGAAACCATACTACGAGCAGTACTTC.

On this clonotype itself: The conserved closing phenylalanine or tryptophan is absent in this CDR3, likely reflecting a read error. V is TRBV24-1 and J is TRBJ2-1; 11 bases fit TRBD2. The J segment lost 5 bases and the V segment lost 4 bases, leaving 3 bases of the junction unmatched. The CDR3 runs 15 residues. Germline values: CDR1 KGHDR, CDR2 SFDVKD. The CDR3 nucleotides read TGTGCCACCAGTGACCCGGGACTAGCGGACAATGAGCAGTTCCTC. Protein: CATSDPGLADNEQFL.

The chain carries TRBV20-1 and TRBJ2-7; D call uncertain. Germline CDR1 is DFQATT and CDR2 is SNEGSKA (reference sequence). The CDR3 runs to 12 residues. Trimming removed 6 bases at V and 0 bases at J, with 9 bases between. CDR3 coding DNA: TGCAGTGCCACCCCTACCTCCTACGAGCAGTACTTC. Amino acids: CSATPTSYEQYF.

The chain recombines TRBV15 with TRBJ2-1; D might be TRBD2 (6 bases). The germline CDR1 and CDR2 sequences are LNHNV and YYDKDF (reference sequence). There are 13 residues in the CDR3. Trimming left V 1 base short and J 9 bases short, with 10 bases between. The CDR3 loop is CATSRGGVVEQFF. The CDR3 bases are TGTGCCACCAGCAGAGGGGGGGTGGTTGAGCAGTTCTTC.

This clonotype was seen many times. V usage is TRBV5-6 and J usage is TRBJ2-3; D is uncertain. This CDR3 is built from 11 residues. Germline V lookup: CDR1 SGHDT, CDR2 YYEEEE. Trimming cost V 1 base and J 6 bases, with 3 bases left between them. CDR3 region: CASSLSDTQYF. The CDR3 DNA is TGTGCCAGCAGCTTGTCGGATACGCAGTATTTT.

This clonotype appeared a few times. The chain has TRBV5-5 and TRBJ1-6, with D possibly being TRBD1 (5 bases). CDR1 is SGHKS, CDR2 YYEKEE, per germline (reference sequence). The length of the CDR3 is 15 residues. V was clipped by 4 bases and J by 9 bases, with 17 bases between them. The CDR3 loop reads CASSGTGGTFSPLHF. The CDR3 nucleotides read TGTGCCAGCAGCGGTACCGGCGGGACTTTTTCACCCCTCCACTTT.